Following are 8 T cell receptor beta chains from one sample sequenced in a study of beta chain features in type 1 diabetes (dated by TCRdb to the late 2010s). What the study reported, not specific to this receptor: Type 1 diabetes patients showed a moderate but significant shortening of TCRB CDR3 length in all four CD4+ subsets.

Libraries were built with the immunoSEQ multiplex PCR assay. The High Capacity cDNA Reverse Transcription Kit was used to reverse transcribe all of the isolated RNA, meaning that expressed TCRB transcripts were what got sequenced. TCRdb retrieved this table from immuneACCESS and kept in-frame rearrangements only. Not all clones are present; in checked studies, unresolved V genes account for under half, and no reason is known for the remainder. The sample data list over 300,000 clones, and around 8.5% of these were observed just once. The ten largest make up roughly 1% of the sample. These TCRs are of unknown antigen specificity. Input material: central memory CD4+ T cells from blood. The receptors were gathered from a man aged 25 to 40 with type 1 diabetes.

This clone was recorded a few times. The chain links TRBV5-6 to TRBJ2-7; maybe TRBD2 (5 bases). The germline V gene encodes CDR1 SGHDT and CDR2 YYEEEE. CDR3 length equals 13 residues. The germline V and J ends were trimmed by 5 bases and 3 bases, with 12 bases remaining between them. In DNA form, the CDR3 reads TGTGCCAGCAGTCGGGGTTTTGTCTACGAGCAGTACTTC. Translating gives CASSRGFVYEQYF.

This clone was detected only a few times. The chain is built from TRBV7-2 and TRBJ2-7, with 10 bases matching TRBD2. This CDR3 has 15 residues. With 4 bases clipped from V and 2 bases from J, the junction kept 5 bases outside the gene matches. CDR1 is SGHTA, CDR2 FQGNSA, per germline. Here the CDR3 DNA reads TGTGCCAGCAGCTCTGTAGCGGGGGGAACCTACGAGCAGTACTTC. As protein: CASSSVAGGTYEQYF. The entire variable domain, with the rest obtained from reference TRBV7-2 and TRBJ2-7, is as follows: GAGVSQSPSNKVTEKGKDVELRCDPISGHTALYWYRQSLGQGLEFLIYFQGNSAPDKSGLPSDRFSAERTGGSVSTLTIQRTQQEDSAVYLCASSSVAGGTYEQYFGPGTRLTVT.

As for this clone: This may stem from a read error, because a much larger clone lies one nucleotide away. The CDR3 loop reads CASSLDENEQFF. In DNA, the CDR3 is TGTGCCAGCAGCTTGGACGAGAATGAGCAGTTCTTC. V gene TRBV7-9 combines with J gene TRBJ2-1, with D hard to call. Trimming stripped 3 bases from V and 7 bases from J, with 7 bases between. The CDR3 runs 12 residues. CDR1 SEHNR and CDR2 FQNEAQ come from the germline V gene (reference sequence). The full variable domain, in which reference TRBV7-9 and TRBJ2-1 provide the parts outside the CDR3, is DTGVSQNPRHKITKRGQNVTFRCDPISEHNRLYWYRQTLGQGPEFLTYFQNEAQLEKSRLLSDRFSAERPKGSFSTLEIQRTEQGDSAMYLCASSLDENEQFFGPGTRLTVL.

This chain connects TRBV5-1 to TRBJ1-1; possible D gene TRBD1, 5 bases. This CDR3 comprises 14 residues. The V and J ends lost 4 bases and 1 base respectively, with 11 bases between them. Per germline, CDR1 SGHRS and CDR2 YFSETQ. The CDR3 loop reads CASSATTENTEAFF. The DNA for the CDR3 is TGCGCCAGCAGCGCTACGACAGAGAACACTGAAGCTTTCTTT.

The chain uses TRBV7-2 and TRBJ1-6; D might be TRBD1 (5 bases). Germline V gene lookup returns CDR1 SGHTA and CDR2 FQGNSA. The CDR3 loop spans 14 amino acids. Trimming cost V 1 base and J 7 bases, with 8 bases left between them. The CDR3 DNA reads as TGTGCCAGCAGCTTAGAGAGGGGAAATTCACCCCTCCACTTT. Amino acid sequence: CASSLERGNSPLHF.

The V call is TRBV27, the J call TRBJ2-7; the match to TRBD1 covers 9 bases. J lost 2 bases, V lost 5 bases, and 7 bases had no gene match. There are 15 residues in the CDR3. Germline CDR1 is MNHEY and CDR2 is SMNVEV (reference sequence). The CDR3 DNA follows: TGTGCCAGCAGTGTGACCGGGACAGGGACCTACGAGCAGTACTTC. Protein product: CASSVTGTGTYEQYF.

The sample holds a few counts of this clone. The chain combines TRBV19 with TRBJ1-2; 7 nucleotides align to TRBD1. The CDR3 covers 13 residues. CDR1 is LNHDA, CDR2 SQIVND, per germline (reference sequence). Trimming removed 5 bases from V and 7 bases from J; junction bases left unmatched: 7. CDR3 DNA: TGTGCCAGTAGTCCCGACAGGGAAGCTGGCTACACCTTC. Its translation is CASSPDREAGYTF.

This clone occurred a few times. This sequence joins TRBV29-1 and TRBJ2-4; D call uncertain. Trimming shortened V by 7 bases and J by 1 base, and 20 bases separated the two germline ends. Germline V gene data show CDR1 as SQVTM and CDR2 as ANQGSEA. The CDR3 has 16 amino acids. Here the CDR3 reads CSARTAVGLAKNIQYF. The CDR3 nucleotides read TGCAGCGCCAGAACGGCCGTGGGTTTGGCCAAAAACATTCAGTACTTC.